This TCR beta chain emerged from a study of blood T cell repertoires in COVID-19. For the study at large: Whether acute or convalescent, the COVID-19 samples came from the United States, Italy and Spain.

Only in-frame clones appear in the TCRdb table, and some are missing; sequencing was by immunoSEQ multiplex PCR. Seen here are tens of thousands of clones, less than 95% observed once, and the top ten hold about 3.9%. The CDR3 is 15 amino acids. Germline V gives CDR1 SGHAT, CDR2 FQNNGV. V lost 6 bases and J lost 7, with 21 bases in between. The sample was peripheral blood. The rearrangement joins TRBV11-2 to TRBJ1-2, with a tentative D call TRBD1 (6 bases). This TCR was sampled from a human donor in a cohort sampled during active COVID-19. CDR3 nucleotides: TGTGCCAGCAGATCAAACAGGGAAGTTTGGGGTGGCTACACCTTC. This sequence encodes CASRSNREVWGGYTF.